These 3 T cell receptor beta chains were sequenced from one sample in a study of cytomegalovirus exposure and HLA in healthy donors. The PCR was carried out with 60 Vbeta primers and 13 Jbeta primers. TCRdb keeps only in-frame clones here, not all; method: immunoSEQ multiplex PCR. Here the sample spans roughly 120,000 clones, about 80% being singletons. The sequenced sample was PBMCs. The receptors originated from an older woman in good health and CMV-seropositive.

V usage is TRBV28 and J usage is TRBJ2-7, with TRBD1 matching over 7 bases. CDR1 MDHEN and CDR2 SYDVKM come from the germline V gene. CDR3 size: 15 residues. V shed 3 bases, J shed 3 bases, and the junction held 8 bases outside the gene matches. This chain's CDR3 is CASSLGQGVIYEQYF. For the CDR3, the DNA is TGTGCCAGCAGTTTGGGGCAGGGGGTAATCTACGAGCAGTACTTC.

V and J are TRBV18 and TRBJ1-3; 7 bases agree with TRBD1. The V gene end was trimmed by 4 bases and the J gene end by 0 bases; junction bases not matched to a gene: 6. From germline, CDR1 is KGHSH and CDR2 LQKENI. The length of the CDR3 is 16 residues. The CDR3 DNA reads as TGTGCCAGCTCACTCCAACAGGGGTCCTCTGGAAACACCATATATTTT. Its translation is CASSLQQGSSGNTIYF.

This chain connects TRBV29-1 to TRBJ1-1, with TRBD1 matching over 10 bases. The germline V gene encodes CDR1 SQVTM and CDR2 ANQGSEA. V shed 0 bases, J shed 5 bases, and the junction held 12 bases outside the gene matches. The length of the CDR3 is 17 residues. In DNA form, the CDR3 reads TGCAGCGTTGAAGATCGTTTTAGGACAGGGGGAGGGACTGAAGCTTTCTTT. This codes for CSVEDRFRTGGGTEAFF.